One sample yielded the 21 T cell receptor beta chains listed below, sequenced in a study of T cells in localized non-small cell lung cancer. TCRdb keeps only in-frame clones here, not all; method: immunoSEQ multiplex PCR. The sample holds fewer than 40,000 clones, around four fifths seen once. The source material was peripheral blood, sampled before any cancer treatment. These receptors came from a male donor aged 60 or older with stage II squamous cell lung carcinoma.

This chain connects TRBV19 to TRBJ2-5, with D maybe TRBD2 (5 bases). Trimming took off 4 bases at V and 2 bases at J, with 11 bases between the two ends. The length of the CDR3 is 14 residues. CDR1 LNHDA and CDR2 SQIVND come from the germline V gene (reference sequence). CDR3 loop: CASSTSKIQETQYF. The CDR3 region has the DNA TGTGCCAGTAGTACTAGCAAGATACAAGAGACCCAGTACTTC. Drawing the rest from reference TRBV19 and TRBJ2-5, the complete variable domain is DGGITQSPKYLFRKEGQNVTLSCEQNLNHDAMYWYRQDPGQGLRLIYYSQIVNDFQKGDIAEGYSVSREKKESFPLTVTSAQKNPTAFYLCASSTSKIQETQYFGPGTRLLVL.

The chain carries TRBV9 and TRBJ2-5; TRBD2 aligns across 8 bases. Germline CDR1 is SGDLS and CDR2 is YYNGEE. The CDR3 covers 17 residues. V was pared by 3 bases and J by 5 bases, with 15 bases of the junction left unmatched. The chain's CDR3 is CASSAHWAGGSQETQYF. The CDR3 region has the DNA TGTGCCAGCAGCGCCCACTGGGCGGGGGGCTCCCAGGAGACCCAGTACTTC. Filled out from reference TRBV9 and TRBJ2-5, the complete variable domain reads DSGVTQTPKHLITATGQRVTLRCSPRSGDLSVYWYQQSLDQGLQFLIQYYNGEERAKGNILERFSAQQFPDLHSELNLSSLELGDSALYFCASSAHWAGGSQETQYFGPGTRLLVL.

This chain uses TRBV27 with TRBJ2-3; 8 bases match TRBD1. Germline V gives CDR1 MNHEY, CDR2 SMNVEV (reference sequence). V lost 5 bases to trimming and J lost 3 bases; unmatched junction nucleotides: 13. This CDR3 contains 17 residues. Here the CDR3 reads CASSPRDRRHNTDTQYF. CDR3 nucleotides: TGTGCCAGCAGTCCCCGGGACAGGCGACACAATACAGATACGCAGTATTTT.

The chain recombines TRBV7-9 with TRBJ2-5; D is unresolved. Germline V gene lookup returns CDR1 SEHNR and CDR2 FQNEAQ (reference sequence). This CDR3 is 9 amino acids long. The ends were cut back, 8 bases at V and 4 bases at J, with 2 bases in the middle. CDR3 protein: CASGETQYF. CDR3 coding DNA: TGTGCCAGCGGAGAGACCCAGTACTTC.

The chain has TRBV19 and TRBJ2-3; D not resolved. Trimming pared 0 bases from V and 2 bases from J, leaving 6 bases between. The length of the CDR3 is 14 residues. In germline, CDR1 is LNHDA, CDR2 SQIVND (reference sequence). The CDR3 loop is CASSIDMDTDTQYF. The CDR3 coding sequence is TGTGCCAGTAGTATAGATATGGACACAGATACGCAGTATTTT.

This chain joins TRBV5-1 and TRBJ2-5; D tentatively reads TRBD1 or TRBD2 (6 bases each). Germline V CDR1 and CDR2: SGHRS, YFSETQ. Trimming cost V 0 bases and J 5 bases, with 14 bases left between them. CDR3 length equals 15 residues. In nucleotides, the CDR3 is TGCGCCAGCAGCTTGGGCGCGGTAGGGGGGGAGACCCAGTACTTC. It specifies CASSLGAVGGETQYF.

There are a few counts of this clone. The CDR3 coding sequence is TGTGCCAGCTCACCTTCCCCACTAGCGTTTGAGCAGTTCTTC. Its protein is CASSPSPLAFEQFF. The chain carries TRBV18 and TRBJ2-1; TRBD2 agrees at 7 bases. This CDR3 spans 14 amino acids. V was clipped by 3 bases and J by 9 bases; unmatched bases: 8. In germline, CDR1 is KGHSH, CDR2 LQKENI.

This clone was seen only a few times. The chain links TRBV6-5 to TRBJ2-1, with 12 bases that match TRBD1. The germline V gene encodes CDR1 MNHEY and CDR2 SVGAGI. CDR3 length: 15 amino acids. V lost 2 bases and J lost 5; bases outside the gene matches: 1. CDR3 residues: CASSYGTGGNNEQFF. Here the CDR3 DNA reads TGTGCCAGCAGTTACGGGACAGGGGGCAACAATGAGCAGTTCTTC.

The chain combines TRBV7-3 with TRBJ2-6; TRBD2 is a possible D gene (5 bases). Germline CDR1 reads SGHTA; CDR2 reads FQGTGA. The CDR3 runs to 14 residues. With 5 bases removed from V and 4 bases from J, the gap between germline ends came to 9 bases. The CDR3 nucleotides read TGTGCCAGCAGCACGGGATCCGGGGCCAACGTCCTGACTTTC. Translated: CASSTGSGANVLTF. The complete variable domain, with remaining parts taken from reference TRBV7-3 and TRBJ2-6, reads GAGVSQTPSNKVTEKGKYVELRCDPISGHTALYWYRQSLGQGPEFLIYFQGTGAADDSGLPNDRFFAVRPEGSVSTLKIQRTERGDSAVYLCASSTGSGANVLTFGAGSRLTVL.

This clone was observed a single time. V usage is TRBV2 and J usage is TRBJ1-2, with 7 bases fitting TRBD1. Trimming cost V 7 bases and J 4 bases; bases outside gene matches: 6. The germline gives CDR1 SNHLY, CDR2 FYNNEI. CDR3 length: 13 residues. The CDR3 DNA follows: TGTGCCAGCATCATTGGACAGGTCTATGGCTACACCTTC. This translates into CASIIGQVYGYTF.

The chain carries TRBV5-4 and TRBJ2-4; 9 nucleotides align to TRBD2. CDR1 is SGHNT, CDR2 YYREEE, per germline (reference sequence). CDR3 length equals 15 residues. V shed 1 base, J shed 7 bases, and the junction held 6 bases outside the gene matches. The CDR3 here is CASSLPGGGGNIQYF. DNA of the CDR3: TGTGCCAGCAGCTTGCCCGGCGGGGGGGGTAACATTCAGTACTTC.

The rearrangement uses TRBV11-2 and TRBJ2-1, with D unresolved. The CDR3 loop spans 15 amino acids. The germline V and J ends were trimmed by 1 base and 3 bases, with 10 bases remaining between them. Germline values: CDR1 SGHAT, CDR2 FQNNGV. The CDR3 sequence: CASSLAYLDYNEQFF. The CDR3 coding sequence is TGTGCCAGCAGCTTAGCTTACCTAGACTACAATGAGCAGTTCTTC.

The chain combines TRBV11-2 with TRBJ2-3; TRBD2 matches 7 bases. Trimming cost V 6 bases and J 3 bases; bases outside gene matches: 12. Looked up from germline, CDR1 is SGHAT and CDR2 is FQNNGV. There are 16 residues in the CDR3. The chain's CDR3 is CASRGGSGVITDTQYF. For the CDR3, the DNA is TGTGCCAGCAGGGGGGGGAGCGGCGTTATTACAGATACGCAGTATTTT.

V usage is TRBV2 and J usage is TRBJ1-6, with 11 bases identical to TRBD1. J gave up 7 bases and V 6 bases, and 8 bases lay outside the gene matches. Germline V gives CDR1 SNHLY, CDR2 FYNNEI. This CDR3 has 16 amino acids. This chain's CDR3 is CASRNTGTGGNSPLHF. Here the CDR3 DNA reads TGTGCCAGCAGAAATACCGGGACAGGGGGGAATTCACCCCTCCACTTT. Full variable domain (rest looked up from reference TRBV2 and TRBJ1-6): EPEVTQTPSHQVTQMGQEVILRCVPISNHLYFYWYRQILGQKVEFLVSFYNNEISEKSEIFDDQFSVERPDGSNFTLKIRSTKLEDSAMYFCASRNTGTGGNSPLHFGNGTRLTVT.

This sequence joins TRBV19 and TRBJ1-1, with 8 bases aligning to TRBD1. This CDR3 has 13 amino acids. CDR1 and CDR2 (germline): LNHDA, SQIVND (reference sequence). Unmatched junction bases numbered 9, after V lost 9 bases and J lost 6 bases. CDR3 region: CASHPDRGAEAFF. Here the CDR3 DNA reads TGTGCCAGCCACCCTGACAGGGGAGCTGAAGCTTTCTTT.

The rearrangement uses TRBV4-1 and TRBJ2-2; 7 bases agree with TRBD2. Germline trimming cut 4 bases from V and 1 base from J; bases unmatched to any gene: 0. This CDR3 spans 14 amino acids. Germline V gene lookup returns CDR1 MGHRA and CDR2 YSYEKL. The DNA of the CDR3 is TGCGCCAGCAGCCTAGCGGGGAACACCGGGGAGCTGTTTTTT. Translation: CASSLAGNTGELFF.

In DNA form, the CDR3 reads TGTGCCAGCAGTTACCAGGACGGAAATCAGCCCCAGCATTTT. As protein: CASSYQDGNQPQHF. The chain has TRBV7-8 and TRBJ1-5; D remains unclear. Trimming removed 6 bases at V and 4 bases at J, with 13 bases between. CDR1 SGHVS and CDR2 FQNEAQ come from the germline V gene. The CDR3 is 14 residues long. Looking up the rest from reference TRBV7-8 and TRBJ1-5 gives the full variable domain: GAGVSQSPRYKVAKRGQDVALRCDPISGHVSLFWYQQALGQGPEFLTYFQNEAQLDKSGLPSDRFFAERPEGSVSTLKIQRTQQEDSAVYLCASSYQDGNQPQHFGDGTRLSIL.

This rearrangement joins TRBV7-2 to TRBJ2-3; D not resolved. V was cut by 4 bases and J by 6 bases, with 5 bases left in between. Germline V gives CDR1 SGHTA, CDR2 FQGNSA. The length of the CDR3 is 11 residues. In nucleotides, the CDR3 is TGTGCCAGCAGCTCAGTTGATACGCAGTATTTT. Protein product: CASSSVDTQYF.

The chain has TRBV2 and TRBJ1-1, with D perhaps matching TRBD1 (6 bases). This CDR3 has 15 residues. Per germline, CDR1 SNHLY and CDR2 FYNNEI. V dropped 3 bases and J dropped 5 bases, with 16 bases sitting between them. The CDR3 nucleotides read TGTGCCAGCAGTGAGCTCGGGGGGGCGCAGACTGAAGCTTTCTTT. The encoded protein is CASSELGGAQTEAFF.

There are a few counts of this clone. This chain links TRBV7-9 with TRBJ1-4, with TRBD1 identical over 10 bases. Germline CDR1 and CDR2: SEHNR and FQNEAQ (reference sequence). V lost 1 base to trimming and J lost 7 bases; unmatched junction nucleotides: 3. The CDR3 is 15 residues long. The CDR3 bases are TGTGCCAGCAGCTTAGGAGGACAGGGGGGTGAAAAACTGTTTTTT. The encoded protein is CASSLGGQGGEKLFF.

This chain connects TRBV5-1 to TRBJ2-1, with D tentatively TRBD1 or TRBD2 (5 bases each). V gave up 5 bases and J gave up 6 bases, with 21 bases separating them. Germline-derived CDR1 and CDR2 are SGHRS and YFSETQ. The CDR3 totals 16 residues. DNA of the CDR3: TGCGCCAGCAGGCCCTCGGAGTTCCAGAGGGGCAATGAGCAGTTCTTC. Its translation is CASRPSEFQRGNEQFF.